The next 5 T cell receptor beta chains were all read from a single sample in a study of T cell responses to AZD1222 COVID-19 vaccine (dated by TCRdb to the early 2020s). The library was made by the immunoSEQ multiplex PCR assay. Here the immuneACCESS table is served through TCRdb, limited to in-frame sequences with V and J called. Missing clones are a known gap in these copies; in checked studies unresolved V genes cover under half, and the rest lacks a known reason. This sample gives tens of thousands of clones in total; around nine tenths of them show up just once. The top ten constitute around 7.8% of the sample. Read against the paper, the sample's time point label means: baseline before first vaccination. The specimen comprised peripheral blood, sampled on day 0 of AZD1222 vaccination. The receptors shown here come from an adult in good health.

V is TRBV10-2 and J is TRBJ2-5, with D perhaps being TRBD1 or TRBD2 (5 bases each). Germline-derived CDR1 and CDR2 are WSHSY and SAAADI. V lost 7 bases and J 5 bases, leaving 14 bases between the germline ends. This CDR3 region has 13 residues. The CDR3 here is CASTRGEGETQYF. CDR3 bases: TGCGCCAGCACTCGGGGAGAGGGGGAGACCCAGTACTTC.

The chain recombines TRBV6-6 with TRBJ2-3; D not certain. The V end was cut by 2 bases, the J end by 2 bases, with 5 bases between. CDR3 length equals 13 residues. Germline V gene lookup returns CDR1 MNHNY and CDR2 SVGAGI (reference sequence). CDR3 protein: CASSYIHTDTQYF. CDR3 nucleotides: TGTGCCAGCAGTTACATACACACAGATACGCAGTATTTT.

Written as DNA, the CDR3 is TGTGCCAGCAGGTTTGGCCCAAGCGGGATCTACGAGCAGTACTTC. This codes for CASRFGPSGIYEQYF. The chain links TRBV28 to TRBJ2-7, with 7 bases that match TRBD2. V lost 6 bases and J lost 3; bases outside the gene matches: 11. The CDR3 sequence is 15 residues long. The germline CDR1 and CDR2 sequences are MDHEN and SYDVKM.

The chain recombines TRBV19 with TRBJ2-5; possibly TRBD2 for D (5 bases). Looked up from germline, CDR1 is LNHDA and CDR2 is SQIVND (reference sequence). The CDR3 has 13 amino acids. Trimming removed 3 bases at V and 5 bases at J, with 10 bases between. As DNA, the CDR3 is TGTGCCAGTAGTATGTCGGGGATGGAGACCCAGTACTTC. As protein: CASSMSGMETQYF.

The chain couples TRBV18 to TRBJ1-1, with TRBD1 as a possible D gene (5 bases). The length of the CDR3 is 15 residues. Germline CDR1 reads KGHSH; CDR2 reads LQKENI. Trimming stripped 3 bases from V and 0 bases from J, with 11 bases between. CDR3 region: CASSPGVRMNTEAFF. The CDR3 DNA is TGTGCCAGCTCACCGGGGGTGAGAATGAACACTGAAGCTTTCTTT.